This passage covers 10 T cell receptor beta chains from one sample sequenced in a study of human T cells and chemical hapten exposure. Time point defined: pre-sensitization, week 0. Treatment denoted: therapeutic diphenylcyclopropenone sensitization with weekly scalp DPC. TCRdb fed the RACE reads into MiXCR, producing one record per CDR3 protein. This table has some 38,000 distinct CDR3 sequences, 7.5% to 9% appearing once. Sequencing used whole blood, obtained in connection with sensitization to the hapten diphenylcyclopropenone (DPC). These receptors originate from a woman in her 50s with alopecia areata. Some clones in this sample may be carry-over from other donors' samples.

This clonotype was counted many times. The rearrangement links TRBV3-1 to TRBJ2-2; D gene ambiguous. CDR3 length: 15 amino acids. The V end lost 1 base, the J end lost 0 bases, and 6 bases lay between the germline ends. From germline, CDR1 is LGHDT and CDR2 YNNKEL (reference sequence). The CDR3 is CASSQGRSNTGELFF. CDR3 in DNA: TGTGCCAGCAGCCAAGGACGGTCGAACACCGGGGAGCTGTTTTTT.

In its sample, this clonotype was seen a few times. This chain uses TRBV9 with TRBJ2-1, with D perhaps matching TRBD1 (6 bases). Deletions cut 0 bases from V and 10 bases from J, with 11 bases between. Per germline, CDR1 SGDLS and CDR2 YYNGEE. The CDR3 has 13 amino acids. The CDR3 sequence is CASSVGVRGEQFF. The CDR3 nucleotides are TGTGCCAGCAGCGTAGGGGTCAGGGGCGAGCAGTTCTTC.

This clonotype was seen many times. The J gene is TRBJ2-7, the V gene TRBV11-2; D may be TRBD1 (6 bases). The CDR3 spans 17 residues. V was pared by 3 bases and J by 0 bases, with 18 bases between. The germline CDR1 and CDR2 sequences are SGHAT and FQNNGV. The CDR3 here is CASSLNPAPTGSYEQYF. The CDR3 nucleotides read TGTGCCAGCAGCTTGAACCCAGCCCCGACAGGCTCCTACGAGCAGTACTTC. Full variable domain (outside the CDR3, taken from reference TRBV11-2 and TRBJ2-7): EAGVAQSPRYKIIEKRQSVAFWCNPISGHATLYWYQQILGQGPKLLIQFQNNGVVDDSQLPKDRFSAERLKGVDSTLKIQPAKLEDSAVYLCASSLNPAPTGSYEQYFGPGTRLTVT.

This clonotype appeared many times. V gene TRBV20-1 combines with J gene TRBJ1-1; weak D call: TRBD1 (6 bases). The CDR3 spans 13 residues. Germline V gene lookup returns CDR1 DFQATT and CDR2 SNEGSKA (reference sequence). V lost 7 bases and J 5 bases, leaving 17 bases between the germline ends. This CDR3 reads CSGRAQGRTEAFF. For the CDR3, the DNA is TGCAGTGGTAGGGCACAGGGTCGTACTGAAGCTTTCTTT.

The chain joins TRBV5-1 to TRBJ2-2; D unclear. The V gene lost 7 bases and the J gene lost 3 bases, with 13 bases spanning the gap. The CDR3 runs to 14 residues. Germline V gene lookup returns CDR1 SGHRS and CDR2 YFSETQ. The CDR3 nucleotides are TGCGCCAGCGGGCAGCCCGGAGACACCGGGGAGCTGTTTTTT. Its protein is CASGQPGDTGELFF. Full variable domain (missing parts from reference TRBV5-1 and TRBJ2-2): KAGVTQTPRYLIKTRGQQVTLSCSPISGHRSVSWYQQTPGQGLQFLFEYFSETQRNKGNFPGRFSGRQFSNSRSEMNVSTLELGDSALYLCASGQPGDTGELFFGEGSRLTVL.

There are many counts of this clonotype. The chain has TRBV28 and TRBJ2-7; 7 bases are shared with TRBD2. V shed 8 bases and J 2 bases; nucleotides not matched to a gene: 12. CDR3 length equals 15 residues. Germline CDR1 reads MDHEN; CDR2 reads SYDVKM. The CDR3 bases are TGTGCCAGCTCCAGTTCGGGCGGGGGAACCTACGAGCAGTACTTC. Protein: CASSSSGGGTYEQYF.

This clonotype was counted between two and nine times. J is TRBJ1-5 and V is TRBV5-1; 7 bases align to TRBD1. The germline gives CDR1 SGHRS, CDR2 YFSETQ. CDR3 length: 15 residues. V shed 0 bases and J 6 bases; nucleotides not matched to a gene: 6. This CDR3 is CASSLEGARGQPQHF. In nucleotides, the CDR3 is TGCGCCAGCAGCTTGGAGGGGGCGCGCGGTCAGCCCCAGCATTTT.

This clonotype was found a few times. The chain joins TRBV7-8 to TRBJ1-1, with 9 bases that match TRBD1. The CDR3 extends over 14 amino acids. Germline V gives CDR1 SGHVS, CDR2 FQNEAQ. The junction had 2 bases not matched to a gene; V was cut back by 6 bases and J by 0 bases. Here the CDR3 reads CASRRQGVNTEAFF. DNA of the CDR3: TGTGCCAGCAGGCGACAGGGGGTGAACACTGAAGCTTTCTTT.

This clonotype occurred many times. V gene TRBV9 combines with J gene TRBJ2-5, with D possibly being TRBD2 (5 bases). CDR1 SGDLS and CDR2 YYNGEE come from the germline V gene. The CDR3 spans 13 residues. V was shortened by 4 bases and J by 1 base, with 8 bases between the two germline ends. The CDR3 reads CASSPDFQETQYF. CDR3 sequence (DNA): TGTGCCAGCAGCCCGGACTTCCAAGAGACCCAGTACTTC.

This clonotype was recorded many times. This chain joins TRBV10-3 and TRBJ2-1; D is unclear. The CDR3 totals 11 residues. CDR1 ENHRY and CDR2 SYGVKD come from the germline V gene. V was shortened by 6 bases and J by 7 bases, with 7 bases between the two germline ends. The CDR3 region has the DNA TGTGCCATCAGGGCTAAGAATGAGCAGTTCTTC. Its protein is CAIRAKNEQFF.